This note documents a single TCR beta chain sequence. The sample comes from a study of Ad26.COV2.S vaccination and SARS-CoV-2 variants. The CDR3 loop spans 16 amino acids. Germline V gene lookup returns CDR1 MNHNY and CDR2 SVGAGI (reference sequence). The trim removed 5 bases at V and 2 bases at J, leaving 9 bases unmatched. TCRdb keeps only in-frame clones here, not all; method: immunoSEQ multiplex PCR. The profile shows about 180,000 clones, around 90% of them singletons. The TCR sequence derives from a human donor who had recovered from COVID-19. The genes are TRBV6-6 and TRBJ2-3; 8 nucleotides agree with TRBD2. The material sequenced was peripheral blood, taken after recovery from COVID-19. The CDR3 nucleotides read TGTGCCAGCAGTCTACCTACTAGCGGAAACACAGATACGCAGTATTTT. Amino acid sequence: CASSLPTSGNTDTQYF.